The clone carrying this T cell receptor (beta chain) was observed at least ten times. The data derive from a study of metastatic and nonmetastatic thyroid tumors. Using MiXCR, TCRdb re-called clones from the PCR reads. The table has fewer than 55,000 clones, roughly 15% seen once; the top ten hold about 20%. Thyroid surgery was preceded by no treatment in any patient. The CDR3 is 13 residues long. CDR1 and CDR2 (germline): SQVTM, ANQGSEA. Trimming left V 2 bases short and J 1 base short, with 8 bases between. The receptor comes from a female donor with papillary thyroid cancer or a benign thyroid nodule (not recorded which). Some clones in this sample may be carry-over from other donors' samples. The specimen was blood. The V gene is TRBV29-1, the J gene TRBJ1-1; D uncertain. The CDR3 nucleotides are TGCAGCGTTGAACCCCGACAGAACACTGAAGCTTTCTTT. Translated, it gives CSVEPRQNTEAFF. Supplemented by reference TRBV29-1 and TRBJ1-1, the full variable domain reads SAVISQKPSRDICQRGTSLTIQCQVDSQVTMMFWYRQQPGQSLTLIATANQGSEATYESGFVIDKFPISRPNLTFSTLTVSNMSPEDSSIYLCSVEPRQNTEAFFGQGTRLTVV.